This T cell receptor beta chain was identified in a study of blood T cell repertoires in COVID-19. For the study at large: Italy, Spain and the United States were the sources of the convalescent and acute COVID-19 samples. T cells, B-cell-depleted T cells, or PBMCs supplied cDNA or gDNA.

Seattle-derived patients entered the study during active infection and were followed longitudinally. Source study methods: Amplifying reference gene primers gave estimates of nucleated cell counts. Libraries were prepared by immunoSEQ multiplex PCR; TCRdb keeps only in-frame clonotypes and omits some of them. The V and J calls and the clone size are those of that table, but D and trimming were determined from the DNA. This table has hundreds of thousands of clones, over 70% appearing once. This CDR3 comprises 15 residues. In germline, CDR1 is MDHEN, CDR2 SYDVKM. Trimming took 3 bases from V and 4 from J, leaving 16 bases between them.

The J gene is TRBJ2-7, the V gene TRBV28; D gene unclear. This receptor was obtained from a woman in her 70s with COVID-19, enrolled during active disease. The source material was peripheral blood. This CDR3 is CASSLDGEIGYEQYF. The CDR3 DNA sequence: TGTGCCAGCAGTTTGGATGGAGAGATTGGGTACGAGCAGTACTTC.